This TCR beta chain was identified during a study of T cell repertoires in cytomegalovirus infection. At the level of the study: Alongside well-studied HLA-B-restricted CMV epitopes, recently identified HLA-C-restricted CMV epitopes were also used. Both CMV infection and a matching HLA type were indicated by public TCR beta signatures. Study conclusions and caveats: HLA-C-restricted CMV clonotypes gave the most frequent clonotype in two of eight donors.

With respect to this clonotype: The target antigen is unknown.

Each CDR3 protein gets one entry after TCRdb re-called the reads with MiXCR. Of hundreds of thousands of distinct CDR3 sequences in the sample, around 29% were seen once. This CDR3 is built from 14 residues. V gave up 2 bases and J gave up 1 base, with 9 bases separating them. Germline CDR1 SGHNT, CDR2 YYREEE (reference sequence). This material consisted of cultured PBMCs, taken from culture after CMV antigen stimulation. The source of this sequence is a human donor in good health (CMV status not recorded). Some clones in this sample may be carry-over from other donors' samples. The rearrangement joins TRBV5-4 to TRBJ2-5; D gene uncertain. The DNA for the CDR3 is TGTGCCAGCAGCTTAAAGGAGAGCCAAGAGACCCAGTACTTC. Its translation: CASSLKESQETQYF.